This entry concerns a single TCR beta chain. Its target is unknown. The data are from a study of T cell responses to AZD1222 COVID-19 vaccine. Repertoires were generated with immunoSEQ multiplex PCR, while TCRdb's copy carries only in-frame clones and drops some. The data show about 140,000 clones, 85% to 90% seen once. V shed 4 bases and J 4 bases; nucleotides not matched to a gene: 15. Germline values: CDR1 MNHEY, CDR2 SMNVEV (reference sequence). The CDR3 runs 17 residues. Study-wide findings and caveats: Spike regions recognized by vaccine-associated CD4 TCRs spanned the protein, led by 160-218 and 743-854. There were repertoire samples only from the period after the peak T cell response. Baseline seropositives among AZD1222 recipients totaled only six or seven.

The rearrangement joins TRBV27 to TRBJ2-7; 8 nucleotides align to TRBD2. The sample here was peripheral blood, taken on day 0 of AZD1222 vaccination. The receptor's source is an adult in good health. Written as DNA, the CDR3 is TGTGCCAGCAGTTCCCTCTCTAGCGGGTCGCTCCAGTACGAGCAGTACTTC. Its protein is CASSSLSSGSLQYEQYF.